These T cell receptor beta chains were read from a single sample in a study of T-cell memory formation after mild COVID-19. TCRdb re-analysed the 5' RACE reads in MiXCR, keeping a single row per CDR3 protein. The sample yields 380,000 or so distinct CDR3 sequences, roughly an eighth seen once. Sequenced: PBMCs or a T cell subset sorted from them (not recorded which). Receptors originate from a young man who had mild COVID-19 (a few samples of this study predate the infection). Cell type and time point are not known. Each CDR3 is given with its conserved first and last residue. D genes are given only for firm matches. The size of a clone is reported for some rows only, either as once, few or many, or as a class for expanded clones.

TRBV6-4	many	TRBD1	TRBJ2-1	TGTGCCAGCAGTCCCACAGGGGATTACAATGAGCAGTTCTTC	CASSPTGDYNEQFF
TRBV5-1	many	NA	TRBJ2-7	TGCGCCAGCAGTTGGCAGGGAGACGAGCAGTACTTC	CASSWQGDEQYF
TRBV12-3/TRBV12-4	NA	NA	TRBJ2-2	TGTGCCAGCAGTTTAAAGAGCGCGAACACCGGGGAGCTGTTTTTT	CASSLKSANTGELFF
TRBV6-2/TRBV6-3	NA	NA	TRBJ1-5	TGTGCCAGCAGCCAGGCTAATCAGCCCCAGCATTTT	CASSQANQPQHF
TRBV12-3/TRBV12-4	few	NA	TRBJ1-1	TGTGCCAGCTCCAAGGACAGACAGAACACTGAAGCTTTCTTT	CASSKDRQNTEAFF
TRBV5-1	many	NA	TRBJ1-2	TGCGCCAGCAGCTTGGGCAGCCTACACACCTTC	CASSLGSLHTF
TRBV7-9	NA	NA	TRBJ2-5	TGTGCCAGCAGCTTTGCCCTGGGGGCGGGGGAGACCCAGTACTTC	CASSFALGAGETQYF
TRBV5-1	NA	NA	TRBJ1-1	TGCGCCAGCAGCGCCGGCTCTGAAGCTTTCTTT	CASSAGSEAFF
TRBV7-2	few	NA	TRBJ1-2	TGTGCCAGCAGCTTCCTGGGACACTCTCTGGGCTACACCTTC	CASSFLGHSLGYTF
TRBV5-1	NA	NA	TRBJ1-6	TGCGCCAGCAGCGCTACTTCAGGGGCGTTCTATAATTCACCCCTCCACTTT	CASSATSGAFYNSPLHF
TRBV4-3	few	TRBD1	TRBJ2-3	TGCGCCAGCAGCCAAGATCGGGGACAGGGTAGCACAGATACGCAGTATTTT	CASSQDRGQGSTDTQYF
TRBV27	few	TRBD2	TRBJ2-2	TGTGCCAGCAGGCGCAAACTAGCGGGGGGTATCACCGGGGAGCTGTTTTTT	CASRRKLAGGITGELFF
TRBV27	NA	NA	TRBJ1-2	TGTGCCAGCAGTTTATACGGGGGCGGCTACACCTTC	CASSLYGGGYTF
TRBV29-1	NA	TRBD2	TRBJ2-2	TGCAGCGTTGGGGGACTAGCGGTCGGGGAGCTGTTTTTT	CSVGGLAVGELFF
TRBV20-1	NA	TRBD2	TRBJ2-5	TGCAGTGCTCCCCGGACTAGCGGGCCTAAAGAGACCCAGTACTTC	CSAPRTSGPKETQYF
TRBV7-9	NA	TRBD1	TRBJ1-4	TGTGCCAGCAGCTTAAAGGGACAGGGACAGTATGAAAAACTGTTTTTT	CASSLKGQGQYEKLFF
TRBV4-1	many	NA	TRBJ2-7	TGCGCCAGCAGCCAGGGACACCATTCCTCCTACGAGCAGTACTTC	CASSQGHHSSYEQYF
TRBV6-5	few	NA	TRBJ2-2	TGTGCCAGCAGTTTCTTATGGCGCGGGGAGCTGTTTTTT	CASSFLWRGELFF
TRBV3-1	few	TRBD1	TRBJ2-7	TGTGCCAGCAGCCTCCGGGACAGGGGCGACGAGCAGTACTTC	CASSLRDRGDEQYF
TRBV7-9	few	TRBD1	TRBJ2-3	TGTGCCAGCAGCCTTATTCTAACCGGGACAGCTAGCACAGATACGCAGTATTTT	CASSLILTGTASTDTQYF
TRBV9	NA	NA	TRBJ1-4	TGTGCCAGCAGCCCCAGCGGGTCCAGGGAAAAACTGTTTTTT	CASSPSGSREKLFF
TRBV4-3	many	NA	TRBJ2-5	TGCGCCAGCAGCCAAGACTGGAGGGGAGAGACCCAGTACTTC	CASSQDWRGETQYF
TRBV7-9	NA	NA	TRBJ2-5	TGTGCCAGCAGCCCTTGGGAAGAGACCCAGTACTTC	CASSPWEETQYF
TRBV7-2	NA	NA	TRBJ2-3	TGTGCCAGCAGCTTAGGCTCGGGGGGCGTAGATACGCAGTATTTT	CASSLGSGGVDTQYF
TRBV7-2	NA	NA	TRBJ1-1	TGTGCCAGCAGCTTAGCTGGGTACGGCGAAGCTTTCTTT	CASSLAGYGEAFF
TRBV5-1	many	TRBD1	TRBJ2-7	TGCGCCAGCAGCCCGGGACAGGGGGGATACGAGCAGTACTTC	CASSPGQGGYEQYF
TRBV5-1	few	TRBD1	TRBJ2-2	TGCGCCAGCAGCTGGGACAGGCCCTCCGGGGAGCTGTTTTTT	CASSWDRPSGELFF
TRBV7-2	many	NA	TRBJ2-5	TGTGCCAGCAGCCCCTTTTACACCGAAGAGACCCAGTACTTC	CASSPFYTEETQYF
TRBV7-2	few	NA	TRBJ2-1	TGTGCCAGCAGCTTAGGAGGCAGGGGCGCGGATGAGCAGTTCTTC	CASSLGGRGADEQFF
TRBV4-1	few	NA	TRBJ1-1	TGCGCCAGCCGACCGGGGGGCGGCTTCATGAACACTGAAGCTTTCTTT	CASRPGGGFMNTEAFF
TRBV4-3	NA	NA	TRBJ2-2	TGCGCCAGCAGCCAAGATTTCGAGCCGACCGGGGAGCTGTTTTTT	CASSQDFEPTGELFF
TRBV7-2	many	TRBD2	TRBJ2-7	TGTGCCAGCAGCTCAGCCTCTAGCGGGGGGTTGCACGAGCAGTACTTC	CASSSASSGGLHEQYF
TRBV7-8	NA	TRBD1	TRBJ1-6	TGTGCCAGCAGAGCGGACAGGGCTAGCTCCTATAATTCACCCCTCCACTTT	CASRADRASSYNSPLHF
TRBV6-2/TRBV6-3	few	TRBD2	TRBJ2-1	TGTGCCAGCAGTTATGGCGGGGGGGCTTTCTATGAGCAGTTCTTC	CASSYGGGAFYEQFF